Sequencing of this T cell receptor (beta chain) was carried out in a study of T-cell memory formation after mild COVID-19. TCRdb independently ran MiXCR on the 5' RACE reads; one entry per CDR3 protein. This sample has 500,000 to 550,000 distinct CDR3 sequences, with over 20% found just once. The V segment lost 6 bases and the J segment 7 bases; nucleotides outside the gene matches: 7. The CDR3 length is 13 residues. This clonotype was observed a few times. The chain couples TRBV12-3 or TRBV12-4 to TRBJ1-2, with 8 bases lining up with TRBD1. The clonotype originates from an adult woman who had mild COVID-19 (a few samples of this study predate the infection). Cell type and time point are not known. Sequenced input: PBMCs or a T cell subset sorted from them (not recorded which). The DNA of the CDR3 is TGTGCCAGCAGCCCAGGACAGGGTTTTGGCTACACCTTC. Amino acids: CASSPGQGFGYTF.